The T cell receptor beta chain under discussion was sequenced for a study of cytomegalovirus exposure and HLA in healthy donors. Study-wide results and limits: Sequencing depth roughly uniform across donors was assumed in presence/absence analyses. Fewer N-insertions than the approximately 700-donor mean were reportedly shown by an Asian-associated ancestry cluster in a later analysis.

Concerning this clone itself: The antigen is unknown.

Germline assignment: CDR1 SGHNT and CDR2 YYREEE (reference sequence). The V and J ends lost 4 bases and 5 bases, in that order; junction bases with no gene match: 10. The CDR3 loop spans 16 amino acids. Amplification used 60 Vbeta primers and 13 Jbeta primers. Original methodology: Around 9.9 million shared chains were among the about 80 million unique TCR beta chains that a later analysis counted. The assay was immunoSEQ multiplex PCR, and TCRdb's table has in-frame clones only and misses some. V and J calls and clone size are as listed in that table; D and trimming were resolved from the DNA. The sample includes 35,000 to 40,000 clones, around two thirds of them seen just once.

The chain joins TRBV5-4 to TRBJ2-5, with TRBD1 matching 11 bases. This receptor was obtained from a man aged 25-40 years in good health and CMV-seronegative. The sample taken for sequencing was PBMCs. CDR3 bases: TGTGCCAGCAGCCGGGACAGGGGGTCGAAGGGCGAGACCCAGTACTTC. It codes for CASSRDRGSKGETQYF.